The entry below describes one T cell receptor (beta chain). The antigen remains unidentified. Germline lookup yields CDR1 SGHRS and CDR2 YFSETQ. This CDR3 region has 14 residues. Unmatched junction bases numbered 3, after V lost 0 bases and J lost 6 bases. These data originate in a study of cytomegalovirus exposure and HLA in healthy donors. Study results and limitations: It was reportedly the case that the classifier diagnosed cytomegalovirus status with high specificity and sensitivity. The study listed under 200 cytomegalovirus-associated TCR beta chains. The authors confirmed in vitro that a few CMV-associated chains were specific for CMV antigens.

TCRdb's copy holds only in-frame clones and misses some; the assay was immunoSEQ multiplex PCR. The repertoire has 75,000 to 90,000 clones, 85% to 95% of them found once; the top ten carry 0.69%. Sequencing was carried out using PBMCs. The chain joins TRBV5-1 to TRBJ1-2; 9 positions agree with TRBD1. The clonotype comes from a woman aged 18-29 years in good health and CMV-seronegative. The chain's CDR3 is CASSLARTGDGYTF. The CDR3 DNA reads TGCGCCAGCAGCTTGGCCCGGACAGGGGATGGCTACACCTTC.